Listed here are 5 T cell receptor beta chains from one sample, sequenced in a study of vaccination effects on CD4 cells after COVID-19. These receptors lack a known antigen. Before sequencing, viral peptide pools were used by the ViraFEST assay to expand antigen-specific CD4+ T cells. Following 10 days of culture, CD4+ T cells were isolated. Recipients of the vaccine had no prior SARS-CoV-2 infection and negative nucleocapsid antibodies. Repertoires were generated with immunoSEQ multiplex PCR, while TCRdb's copy carries only in-frame clones and drops some. The sample lists approximately 30,000 clones; 55% to 85% were seen once. The material was CD4+ T cells from PBMCs cultured with HCoV-OC43 spike peptides, obtained before COVID-19 vaccination. Subset of the sample: HCoV-OC43 spike overlapping peptide pool stimulation. These receptors were collected from a human donor who received a COVID-19 vaccine.

The chain recombines TRBV4-3 with TRBJ1-2; TRBD1 matches 10 bases. Germline assignment: CDR1 LGHNA and CDR2 YSLEER. The CDR3 has 15 residues. The V gene end was trimmed by 2 bases and the J gene end by 8 bases; junction bases not matched to a gene: 8. For the CDR3, the DNA is TGCGCCAGCAGCCAACGAGCGGACAGGGGGAGCGGCTACACCTTC. It translates to CASSQRADRGSGYTF.

V gene TRBV18 combines with J gene TRBJ2-3; 14 bases line up with TRBD2. V dropped 3 bases and J dropped 1; count of bases not matched to a gene: 6. The CDR3 covers 18 residues. CDR1 is KGHSH and CDR2 is LQKENI in the germline V gene. Here the CDR3 reads CASSPGTSGGSGTDTQYF. CDR3 sequence (DNA): TGTGCCAGCTCACCGGGGACTAGCGGGGGCTCTGGCACAGATACGCAGTATTTT.

The CDR3 is CASGLVRSGRAKNIQYF. The CDR3 bases are TGTGCTAGTGGTTTGGTAAGATCAGGACGCGCCAAAAACATTCAGTACTTC. The gene calls are TRBV12-5 and TRBJ2-4; D is unresolved. Germline values: CDR1 LGHNT, CDR2 FRNRAP. The germline V and J ends were trimmed by 0 bases and 1 base, with 13 bases remaining between them. The CDR3 covers 17 residues.

The chain joins TRBV18 to TRBJ1-4; D gene uncertain. Germline CDR1 and CDR2: KGHSH and LQKENI. The CDR3 is 13 residues long. V was cut by 3 bases and J by 4 bases, with 6 bases left in between. The CDR3: CASSPGLNEKLFF. In DNA form, the CDR3 reads TGTGCCAGCTCACCCGGACTTAATGAAAAACTGTTTTTT.

The chain links TRBV7-8 to TRBJ1-1; tentatively, D is TRBD1 (5 bases). The CDR3 runs to 15 residues. Trimming cost V 5 bases and J 5 bases, with 18 bases left between them. Germline CDR1 and CDR2: SGHVS and FQNEAQ. CDR3 loop: CASSPTPGENTEAFF. CDR3 nucleotides: TGTGCCAGCAGCCCCACCCCGGGGGAGAATACTGAAGCTTTCTTT.